Given below is one T cell receptor beta chain in context. Its antigen is unknown. CDR3 length: 16 amino acids. The V end was cut by 6 bases, the J end by 0 bases, with 15 bases between. Germline V lookup: CDR1 MDHEN, CDR2 SYDVKM. The record originates from a study of chemoradiotherapy in HPV16-positive cancers. Notes on the study in general: Non-HPV-specific T cells did not expand in tumors during treatment, whereas candidate HPV-specific clones and E7-related motifs did.

This table comes from immunoSEQ multiplex PCR, and its TCRdb copy is limited to in-frame clones, with some not included. Of some 30,000 clones in the sample, roughly 75% were seen once. The receptor was derived from a human donor with HPV-associated anogenital cancer. V is TRBV28 and J is TRBJ1-3; no reliable D call. This sample comprised blood, obtained from a patient who underwent chemoradiotherapy. CDR3 nucleotides: TGTGCCAGCAGCGAGGGTGGAACCCGCTCTGGAAACACCATATATTTT. This sequence encodes CASSEGGTRSGNTIYF.